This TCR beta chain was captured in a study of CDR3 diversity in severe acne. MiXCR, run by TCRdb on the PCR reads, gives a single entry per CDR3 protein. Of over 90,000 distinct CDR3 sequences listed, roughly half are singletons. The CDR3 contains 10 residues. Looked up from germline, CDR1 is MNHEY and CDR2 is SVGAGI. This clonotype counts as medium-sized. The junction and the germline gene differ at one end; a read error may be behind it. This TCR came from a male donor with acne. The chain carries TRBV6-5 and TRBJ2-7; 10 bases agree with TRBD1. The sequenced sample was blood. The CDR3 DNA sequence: TGTGCCAGCAGTTACGGACAGGGGGACTTC. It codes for CASSYGQGDF.